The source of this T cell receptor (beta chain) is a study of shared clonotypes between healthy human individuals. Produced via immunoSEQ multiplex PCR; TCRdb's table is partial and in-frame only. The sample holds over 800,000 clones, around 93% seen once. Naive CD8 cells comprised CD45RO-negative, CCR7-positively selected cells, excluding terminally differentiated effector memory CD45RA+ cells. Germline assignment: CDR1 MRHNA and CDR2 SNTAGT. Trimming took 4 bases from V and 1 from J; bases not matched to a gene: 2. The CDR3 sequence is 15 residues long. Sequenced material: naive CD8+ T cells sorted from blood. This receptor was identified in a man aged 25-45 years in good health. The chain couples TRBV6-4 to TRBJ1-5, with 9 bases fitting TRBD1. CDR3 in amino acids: CASSGQGVSNQPQHF. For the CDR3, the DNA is TGTGCCAGCAGTGGACAGGGGGTCAGCAATCAGCCCCAGCATTTT.